This TCR beta chain was obtained from a study of cytotoxic CD8 clonotypes in ibrutinib-treated CLL. Looking at the study overall: Among patients, around 25 responded partially and 2 completely; 14 then stayed remitted and some 12 progressed after median about six years. General study points: Clonality increased with ibrutinib response but returned toward baseline at progression. Contraction or stability on treatment was seen for public clonotypes, which were uncommon.

The table came from immunoSEQ multiplex PCR; TCRdb's copy has only in-frame clones and leaves some out. The table lists approximately 320,000 clones, under 70% of them singletons. This clone turned up a few times. Its antigen is currently unknown. The source is a human donor with chronic lymphocytic leukemia. The starting material was PBMCs, obtained after 36 months of ibrutinib treatment.

The CDR3 DNA is TGCGCCAGCAGCTTGGTGGGACCGGGACACGAGCCGATGAACACTGAAGCTTTCTTT. Its translation: CASSLVGPGHEPMNTEAFF. The rearrangement uses TRBV5-1 and TRBJ1-1; D might be TRBD1 (6 bases). The V end lost 0 bases, the J end lost 0 bases, and 21 bases lay between the germline ends. Germline V gene sequence: CDR1 SGHRS, CDR2 YFSETQ. The CDR3 is made up of 19 amino acids.